This T cell receptor beta chain came from a study of blood T cell repertoires in COVID-19. Study background: T cells, B-cell-depleted T cells, or PBMCs provided the cDNA or gDNA that served as material.

The CDR3 has 15 residues. Participants were aged about 18 to 89 years from some 24 US areas. Self-reported history from a screening survey and questionnaire set each donor's cohort. Only in-frame clones appear in the TCRdb table, and some are missing; sequencing was by immunoSEQ multiplex PCR. The sample contains roughly 250,000 clones, 87% of which appear only once. The sequenced sample consisted of PBMCs or T cells enriched from blood (not recorded which). The clonotype originates from a woman under 40 with acute COVID-19. The genes are TRBV1 and TRBJ1-6; the table gives TRBD1 as D, unverified against the DNA. TRBV1 is shown as a pseudogene. The CDR3 is CTSSQDQGKNSPLHF. The CDR3 DNA follows: TGCACCAGCAGCCAAGATCAGGGTAAGAATTCACCCCTCCACTTT.